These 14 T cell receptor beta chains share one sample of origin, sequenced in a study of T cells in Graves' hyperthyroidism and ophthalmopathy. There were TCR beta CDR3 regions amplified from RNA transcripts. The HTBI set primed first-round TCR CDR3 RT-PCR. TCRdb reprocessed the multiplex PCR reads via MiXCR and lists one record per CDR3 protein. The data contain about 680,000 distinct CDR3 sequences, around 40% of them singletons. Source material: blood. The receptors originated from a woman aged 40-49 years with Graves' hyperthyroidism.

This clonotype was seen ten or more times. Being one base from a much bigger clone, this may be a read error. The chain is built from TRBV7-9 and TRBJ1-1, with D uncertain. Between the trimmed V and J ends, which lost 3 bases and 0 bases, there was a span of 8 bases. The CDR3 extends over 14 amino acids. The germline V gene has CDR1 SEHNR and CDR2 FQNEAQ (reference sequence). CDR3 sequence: CASSFGRMNTEAFF. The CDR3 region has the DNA TGTGCCAGCAGCTTCGGACGGATGAACACTGAAGCTTTCTTT.

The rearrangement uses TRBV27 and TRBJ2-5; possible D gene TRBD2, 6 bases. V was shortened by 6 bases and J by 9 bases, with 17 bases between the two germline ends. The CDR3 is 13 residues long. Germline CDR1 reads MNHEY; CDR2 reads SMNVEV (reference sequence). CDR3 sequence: CASSGGVGQPQYF. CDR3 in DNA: TGTGCCAGCAGCGGGGGAGTCGGGCAGCCCCAGTACTTC.

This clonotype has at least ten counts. The CDR3 DNA follows: TGTGCCACCAGCAGAGGATGGGACTATGGCTACACCTTC. Its protein is CATSRGWDYGYTF. The J gene is TRBJ1-2, the V gene TRBV15; D not certain. Germline lookup yields CDR1 LNHNV and CDR2 YYDKDF (reference sequence). V was shortened by 1 base and J by 3 bases, with 6 bases between the two germline ends. CDR3 length: 13 amino acids.

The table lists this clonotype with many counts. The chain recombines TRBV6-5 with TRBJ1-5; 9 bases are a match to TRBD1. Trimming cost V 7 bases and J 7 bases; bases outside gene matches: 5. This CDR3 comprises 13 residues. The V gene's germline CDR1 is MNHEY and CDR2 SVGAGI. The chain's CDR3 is CASTTGGGQPQHF. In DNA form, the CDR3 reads TGTGCCAGCACCACAGGGGGCGGACAGCCCCAGCATTTT.

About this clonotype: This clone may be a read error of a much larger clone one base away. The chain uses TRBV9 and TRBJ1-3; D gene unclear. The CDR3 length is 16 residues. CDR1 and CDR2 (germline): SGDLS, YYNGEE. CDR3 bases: TGTGCCAGCGGCGTAGGAGGGTTCGGGTCTGGAAACACCATATATTTT. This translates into CASGVGGFGSGNTIYF.

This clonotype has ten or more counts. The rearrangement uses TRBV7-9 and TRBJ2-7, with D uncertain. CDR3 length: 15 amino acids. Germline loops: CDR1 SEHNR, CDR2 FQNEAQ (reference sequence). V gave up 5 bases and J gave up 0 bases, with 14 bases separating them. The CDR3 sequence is CASSPGEVSSYEQYF. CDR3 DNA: TGTGCCAGCAGCCCCGGCGAGGTCAGCTCCTACGAGCAGTACTTC.

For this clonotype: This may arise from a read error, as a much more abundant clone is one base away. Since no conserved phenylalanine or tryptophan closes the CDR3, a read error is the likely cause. The CDR3 DNA sequence: TGTGCCAGCAGCCCAGGGACAGCGAACTATGGCTACACCCTC. Translated: CASSPGTANYGYTL. The J gene is TRBJ1-2, the V gene TRBV15; the match to TRBD1 covers 7 bases. The CDR3 length is 14 residues. CDR1 is LNHNV and CDR2 is YYDKDF in the germline V gene (reference sequence).

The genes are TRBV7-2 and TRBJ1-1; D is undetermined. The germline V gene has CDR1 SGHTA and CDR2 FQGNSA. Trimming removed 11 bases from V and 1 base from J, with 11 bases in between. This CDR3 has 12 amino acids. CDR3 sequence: CAGRERNTEAFF. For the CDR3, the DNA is TGTGCCGGGCGGGAGAGGAACACTGAAGCTTTCTTT.

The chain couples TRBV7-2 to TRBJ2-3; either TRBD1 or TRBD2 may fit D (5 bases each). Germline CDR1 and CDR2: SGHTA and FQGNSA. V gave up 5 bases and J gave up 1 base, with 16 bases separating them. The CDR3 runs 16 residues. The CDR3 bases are TGTGCCAGCAGCCCTATTCGGGACGGCGGCACAGATACGCAGTATTTT. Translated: CASSPIRDGGTDTQYF.

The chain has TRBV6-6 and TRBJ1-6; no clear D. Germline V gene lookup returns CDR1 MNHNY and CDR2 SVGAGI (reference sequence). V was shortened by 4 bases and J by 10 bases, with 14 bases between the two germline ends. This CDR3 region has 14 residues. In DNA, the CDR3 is TGTGCCAGCAGTTTCGTCCCTCCCCAATCACCCCTCCACTTT. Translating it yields CASSFVPPQSPLHF.

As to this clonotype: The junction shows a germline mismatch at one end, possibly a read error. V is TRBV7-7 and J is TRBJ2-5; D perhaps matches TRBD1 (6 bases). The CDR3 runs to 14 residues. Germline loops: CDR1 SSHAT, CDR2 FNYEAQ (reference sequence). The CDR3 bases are TGTGCTAGCAGCTTAGGTCAGGACAGAGAGACCCAGTACTTC. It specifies CASSLGQDRETQYF.

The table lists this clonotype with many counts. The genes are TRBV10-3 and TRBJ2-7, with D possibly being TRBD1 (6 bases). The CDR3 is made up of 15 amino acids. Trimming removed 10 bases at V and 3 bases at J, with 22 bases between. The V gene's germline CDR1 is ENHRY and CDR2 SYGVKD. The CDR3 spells CATIPQQGSDYEQYF. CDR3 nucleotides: TGTGCCACCATCCCCCAACAGGGAAGTGACTACGAGCAGTACTTC.

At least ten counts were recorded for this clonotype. The CDR3 is CSAGDRGYEQYF. In nucleotides, the CDR3 is TGCAGTGCGGGGGACAGGGGTTACGAGCAGTACTTC. This sequence joins TRBV20-1 and TRBJ2-7; 10 bases align to TRBD1. CDR3 size: 12 residues. Germline loops: CDR1 DFQATT, CDR2 SNEGSKA (reference sequence). V lost 6 bases and J lost 4; bases outside the gene matches: 3.

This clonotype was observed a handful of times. The CDR3, as DNA: TGTGCCAGTAGTACGTGGGTTTTTGGCTCTGGAAACACCATATATTTT. It translates to CASSTWVFGSGNTIYF. V is TRBV6-6 and J is TRBJ1-3, with D unresolved. This CDR3 is 16 amino acids long. Trimming pared 9 bases from V and 0 bases from J, leaving 18 bases between. The germline V gene has CDR1 MNHNY and CDR2 SVGAGI (reference sequence).